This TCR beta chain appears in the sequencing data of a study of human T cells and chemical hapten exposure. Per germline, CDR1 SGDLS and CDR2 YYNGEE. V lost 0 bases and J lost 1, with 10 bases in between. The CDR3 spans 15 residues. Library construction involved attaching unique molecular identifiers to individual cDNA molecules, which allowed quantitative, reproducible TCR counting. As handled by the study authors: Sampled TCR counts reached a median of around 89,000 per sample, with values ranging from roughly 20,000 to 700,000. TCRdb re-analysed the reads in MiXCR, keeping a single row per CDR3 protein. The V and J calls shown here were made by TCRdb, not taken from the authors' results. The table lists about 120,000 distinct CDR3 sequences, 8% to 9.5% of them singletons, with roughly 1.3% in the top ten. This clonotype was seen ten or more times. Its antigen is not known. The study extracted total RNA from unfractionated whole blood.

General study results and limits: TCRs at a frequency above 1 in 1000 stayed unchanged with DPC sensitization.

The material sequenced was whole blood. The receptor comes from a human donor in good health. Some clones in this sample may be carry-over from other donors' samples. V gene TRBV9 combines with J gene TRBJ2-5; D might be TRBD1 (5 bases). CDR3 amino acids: CASSVGQGVQETQYF. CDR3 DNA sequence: TGTGCCAGCAGCGTAGGCCAGGGTGTCCAAGAGACCCAGTACTTC.